The clone carrying this T cell receptor beta chain was recorded only once. This record belongs to a study of blood T cell repertoires in COVID-19. Germline CDR1 reads KGHSH; CDR2 reads LQKENI. The CDR3 sequence is 15 residues long. Trimming shortened V by 1 base and J by 5 bases, and 14 bases separated the two germline ends. Generated by immunoSEQ multiplex PCR, the TCRdb table keeps only in-frame clones and is missing some. The table includes about 100,000 clones, 90% detected once. The sequencing input was peripheral blood. The clonotype comes from a man aged 50-59 years with acute or convalescent COVID-19. The V and J genes are TRBV18 and TRBJ2-5; D unclear. The CDR3 is CASSPLANSGETQYF. CDR3 sequence (DNA): TGTGCCAGCTCACCACTGGCGAACTCCGGGGAGACCCAGTACTTC.